The rows below give T cell receptor beta chains drawn from one sample of a study of cytomegalovirus exposure and HLA in healthy donors. Only in-frame clones appear in the TCRdb table, and some are missing; sequencing was by immunoSEQ multiplex PCR. The data show a few hundred thousand clones, roughly 88% seen once. The sample consisted of PBMCs. Every receptor here comes from a woman aged 18-29 years in good health and CMV-seronegative. CDR3s include the opening cysteine and the closing phenylalanine or tryptophan. A D gene is named only where the DNA matches it firmly. A row's size may be missing; if present it is once, few, many or a size class.

TRBJ1-1	TRBD1	TRBV4-3	NA	TGCGCCAGCAGCCAAGAAGCGACAGGGAGCCGCCGTGGGGCTTTCTTT	CASSQEATGSRRGAFF
TRBJ1-5	NA	TRBV19	NA	TGTGCCAGTAGTGCGGAGCGGTGGACCCAGCATTTT	CASSAERWTQHF
TRBJ1-1	NA	TRBV30	few	TGTGCCTGTTCAACCAGGGGCACTGAAGCTTTCTTT	CACSTRGTEAFF
TRBJ2-3	NA	TRBV5-6	once	TGTGCCAGCAGCTCACAGCGGTATAGCACAGATACGCAGTATTTT	CASSSQRYSTDTQYF
TRBJ2-7	TRBD1	TRBV29-1	NA	TGCAGCGTTGAGCTCGGGGGACAGGGAGCCTACGAGCAGTACTTC	CSVELGGQGAYEQYF
TRBJ2-5	NA	TRBV27	once	TGTGCCAGCAGTCGCAGGGGTAAACCTTCGGAGACCCAGTACTTC	CASSRRGKPSETQYF
TRBJ2-7	TRBD1	TRBV6-5	NA	TGTGCCAGCAGGGGGACAGGGGCCTTTCACTACGAGCAGTACTTC	CASRGTGAFHYEQYF
TRBJ2-7	TRBD2	TRBV6-5	NA	TGTGCCAGCAGGACTAGCGGGGGGTCCTCCTACGAGCAGTACTTC	CASRTSGGSSYEQYF
TRBJ2-6	TRBD1	TRBV7-3	NA	TGTGCCAGCAGCCGGACAGGGAGTTCTGGGGCCAACGTCCTGACTTTC	CASSRTGSSGANVLTF
TRBJ1-2	TRBD1	TRBV28	NA	TGTGCCAGCAGGCTTTTCTTGGGACAGGAATTATATGGCTACACCTTC	CASRLFLGQELYGYTF
TRBJ2-1	TRBD2	TRBV6-5	NA	TGTGCCAGCCTCTACCAGTGGGGGGGAAAGGGTGAGCAGTTCTTC	CASLYQWGGKGEQFF
TRBJ1-2	NA	TRBV30	NA	TGTGCCTGGAGTGTAAGCGACGGGGATGGCTACACCTTC	CAWSVSDGDGYTF
TRBJ2-7	TRBD1	TRBV5-8	NA	TGTGCCAGCAGCTGGGCCGGGACAGGGGGCCTCGAGCAGTACTTC	CASSWAGTGGLEQYF
TRBJ1-2	TRBD1	TRBV7-2	NA	TGTGCCAGCAGCTTAGTGGGGACAGGGGGTAGCTACACCTTC	CASSLVGTGGSYTF
TRBJ2-7	NA	TRBV29-1	NA	TGCAGCGTCGAAGACACGGGACTCGGAATCGAGCAGTACTTC	CSVEDTGLGIEQYF
TRBJ1-1	TRBD1	TRBV27	once	TGTGCCAGCAGTTTCGGGACAGTGAACACTGAAGCTTTCTTT	CASSFGTVNTEAFF
TRBJ2-7	NA	TRBV7-8	NA	TGTGCCAGCAGCTTAGAGGTGGGCCGCTTCTACGAGCAGTACTTC	CASSLEVGRFYEQYF
TRBJ2-7	TRBD1	TRBV14	NA	TGTGCCAGCAGCCAAGAACCAGGGGGCTACGAGCAGTACTTC	CASSQEPGGYEQYF
TRBJ2-7	TRBD1	TRBV13	NA	TGTGCCAGCAGCCTAAGGACAGGAGCCTACGAGCAGTACTTC	CASSLRTGAYEQYF
TRBJ2-5	NA	TRBV5-4	NA	TGTGCCAGCAGCGGAGGGGCTGTGGGGGAGACCCAGTACTTC	CASSGGAVGETQYF
TRBJ2-5	NA	TRBV11-1	NA	TGTGCCAGCAGCTCGAGACTAAGGGAGGAGACCCAGTACTTC	CASSSRLREETQYF
TRBJ1-2	NA	TRBV25-1	NA	TGTGCCAGCAGTGAATCCGGGGGAGGCTATGGCTACACCTTC	CASSESGGGYGYTF
TRBJ2-7	NA	TRBV18	NA	TGTGCCAGCTCAGCCAAAATTAGCGAAAGCGAGCAGTACTTC	CASSAKISESEQYF
TRBJ2-7	TRBD1	TRBV6-5	NA	TGTGCCAGCAGTTACAGGGGACAGGTAACCTACGAGCAGTACTTC	CASSYRGQVTYEQYF
TRBJ1-1	TRBD1	TRBV5-1	NA	TGCGCCAGCAGCCCCGGACAGGGGGGGCACACTGAAGCTTTCTTT	CASSPGQGGHTEAFF
TRBJ2-2	TRBD2	TRBV6-6	once	TGTGCCAGCAGTTACCGGCGGGAGAAGGGGGAGCTGTTTTTT	CASSYRREKGELFF
TRBJ2-7	NA	TRBV7-3	NA	TGTGCCAGCAGCCGCGGGCGGGGACAGTCTTCCTACGAGCAGTACTTC	CASSRGRGQSSYEQYF
TRBJ2-7	TRBD2	TRBV11-2	once	TGTGCCAGCCGAGGCCTCCGGACCTTAGCGGGAGAAGGTTACGAGCAGTACTTC	CASRGLRTLAGEGYEQYF
TRBJ2-7	NA	TRBV11-2	NA	TGTGCCAGCAGCTTAGAAGACTTCACATACGAGCAGTACTTC	CASSLEDFTYEQYF
TRBJ1-1	NA	TRBV12-5	NA	TGTGCTAGTGGTCTAAGTAACACTGAAGCTTTCTTT	CASGLSNTEAFF
TRBJ2-7	TRBD2	TRBV5-1	NA	TGCGCCAGCAGCTTGCATAGCGGGCTGTCCTACGAGCAGTACTTC	CASSLHSGLSYEQYF
TRBJ1-5	NA	TRBV18	few	TGTGCCAGCTCACCAGGACAGAGTAGCAATCAGCCCCAGCATTTT	CASSPGQSSNQPQHF
TRBJ2-7	NA	TRBV4-3	NA	TGCGCCAGCAGCCAAGATATGCGGGGGCACTCCTACGAGCAGTACTTC	CASSQDMRGHSYEQYF
TRBJ1-1	NA	TRBV16	few	TGTGCCAGCAGCCAATCGAAAGGCGGGAACACTGAAGCTTTCTTT	CASSQSKGGNTEAFF
TRBJ2-7	NA	TRBV7-3	once	TGTGCCAGCAGCTTTTACCCCAGCTCCTACGAGCAGTACTTC	CASSFYPSSYEQYF
TRBJ1-2	TRBD1	TRBV28	NA	TGTGCCAGCAGTCCCATATCGGCCATACAGACAGGGGGCGACTATGGCTACACCTTC	CASSPISAIQTGGDYGYTF